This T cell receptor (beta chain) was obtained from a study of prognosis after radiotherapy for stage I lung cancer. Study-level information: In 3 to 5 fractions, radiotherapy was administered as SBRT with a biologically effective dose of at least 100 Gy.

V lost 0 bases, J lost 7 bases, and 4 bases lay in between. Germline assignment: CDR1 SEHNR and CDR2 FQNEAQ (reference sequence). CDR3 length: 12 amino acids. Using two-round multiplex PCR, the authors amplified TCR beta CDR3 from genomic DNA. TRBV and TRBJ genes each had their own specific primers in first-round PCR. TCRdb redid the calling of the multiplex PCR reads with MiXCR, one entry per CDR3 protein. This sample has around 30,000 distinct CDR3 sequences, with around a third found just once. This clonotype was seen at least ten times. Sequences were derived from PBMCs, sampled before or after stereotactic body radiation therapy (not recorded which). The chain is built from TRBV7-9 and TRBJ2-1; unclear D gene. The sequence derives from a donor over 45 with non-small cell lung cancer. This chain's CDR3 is CASSLAPNEQFF. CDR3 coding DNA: TGTGCCAGCAGCTTAGCACCAAATGAGCAGTTCTTC.